The T cell receptor (beta chain) under discussion was sequenced for a study of shared clonotypes between healthy human individuals. The repertoire was sequenced with immunoSEQ multiplex PCR; TCRdb's copy has only in-frame clones and lacks some. The profile shows fewer than 400,000 clones, around 74% of them singletons. In regard to this clone: As yet, its antigen is unknown.

Overall study results and limits: Even with large depth, rarefaction showed that sorted-subset sequencing was incomplete.

The CDR3 is 14 amino acids. Trimming removed 4 bases from V and 0 bases from J, with 9 bases in between. Germline CDR1 PRHDT, CDR2 FYEKMQ (reference sequence). The chain has TRBV13 and TRBJ2-5; a weak D match, TRBD1 (5 bases). The TCR originated in a man aged 25-40 years in good health. Sequencing was done on a sample of memory CD4+ T cells sorted from blood. As to subset: CD45RA-negative fraction. The CDR3: CASSWGRNQETQYF. CDR3 in DNA: TGTGCCAGCAGCTGGGGCAGAAACCAAGAGACCCAGTACTTC.